The 21 T cell receptor beta chains in this list originate from one sample, sequenced in a study of CD8+ T cells in alopecia areata. RNA extraction was followed by reverse transcription into cDNA, which acted as the sequencing template. Sequencing used immunoSEQ multiplex PCR; TCRdb keeps in-frame clones, though not all of them. The table includes roughly 120,000 clones, approximately 60% detected once. The sequenced material came from CD4+ T cells sorted from blood. Receptors originate from a human donor in good health.

The chain carries TRBV4-1 and TRBJ1-2; D gene uncertain. The CDR3 consists of 13 residues. Trimming shortened V by 1 base and J by 5 bases, and 8 bases separated the two germline ends. Germline assignment: CDR1 MGHRA and CDR2 YSYEKL. CDR3 region: CASSQGRQYGYTF. CDR3 bases: TGCGCCAGCAGCCAAGGACGGCAGTATGGCTACACCTTC.

This clone has a handful of counts. This chain links TRBV29-1 with TRBJ2-1; 9 bases align to TRBD2. Germline V gene lookup returns CDR1 SQVTM and CDR2 ANQGSEA. J gave up 7 bases and V 4 bases, and 8 bases lay outside the gene matches. CDR3 length equals 14 residues. CDR3 sequence (DNA): TGCAGCGTTGCTCCCAGCGGGGGGCAAAATGAGCAGTTCTTC. Translating it yields CSVAPSGGQNEQFF.

The chain couples TRBV30 to TRBJ1-3; D not certain. Germline lookup yields CDR1 GTSNPN and CDR2 SVGIG (reference sequence). V was cut by 0 bases and J by 2 bases, with 11 bases left in between. There are 15 residues in the CDR3. The CDR3 DNA sequence: TGTGCCTGGAGTGTCGGGCAGAGCCCTGGAAACACCATATATTTT. Its translation is CAWSVGQSPGNTIYF. The full variable domain, with the rest looked up from reference TRBV30 and TRBJ1-3, is SQTIHQWPATLVQPVGSPLSLECTVEGTSNPNLYWYRQAAGRGLQLLFYSVGIGQISSEVPQNLSASRPQDRQFILSSKKLLLSDSGFYLCAWSVGQSPGNTIYFGEGSWLTVV.

The CDR3 protein is CASSSRTSGGYEQYF. Here the CDR3 DNA reads TGTGCCAGCAGCTCCAGGACTAGCGGAGGCTACGAGCAGTACTTC. V gene TRBV11-2 combines with J gene TRBJ2-7; 10 bases line up with TRBD2. Per germline, CDR1 SGHAT and CDR2 FQNNGV. The CDR3 is made up of 15 amino acids. With 4 bases clipped from V and 3 bases from J, the junction kept 6 bases outside the gene matches.

The chain joins TRBV27 to TRBJ2-7; 7 nucleotides align to TRBD1. With V trimmed by 8 bases and J by 1 base, 11 bases remained unmatched. The CDR3 has 15 residues. Germline CDR1 and CDR2: MNHEY and SMNVEV (reference sequence). CDR3: CASGSGGKVSYEQYF. CDR3 coding DNA: TGTGCCAGCGGCTCAGGGGGAAAAGTATCCTACGAGCAGTACTTC.

The V call is TRBV4-1, the J call TRBJ1-3; TRBD1 might be the D (5 bases). Between the trimmed V and J ends, which lost 1 base and 4 bases, there was a span of 11 bases. The CDR3 runs 15 residues. Germline lookup yields CDR1 MGHRA and CDR2 YSYEKL. The CDR3 spells CASSQGTGKGNTIYF. Written as DNA, the CDR3 is TGCGCCAGCAGCCAAGGTACAGGAAAGGGAAACACCATATATTTT.

The chain carries TRBV10-2 and TRBJ2-1; 9 nucleotides line up with TRBD2. CDR3 length: 14 residues. V lost 7 bases and J lost 7; bases outside the gene matches: 8. Germline V lookup: CDR1 WSHSY, CDR2 SAAADI. In nucleotides, the CDR3 is TGCGCCAGCAAGCCTAGCGGGGAGGGGAATGAGCAGTTCTTC. Amino acids: CASKPSGEGNEQFF.

This sequence joins TRBV27 and TRBJ1-6; D unclear. V was cut by 2 bases and J by 9 bases, with 8 bases left in between. The germline CDR1 and CDR2 sequences are MNHEY and SMNVEV (reference sequence). CDR3 size: 13 residues. This chain's CDR3 is CASSLERGSPLHF. The CDR3 bases are TGTGCCAGCAGTTTAGAGCGAGGTTCACCCCTCCACTTT.

This clone was seen a few times. This chain connects TRBV20-1 to TRBJ1-1, with no clear D. V lost 0 bases to trimming and J lost 11 bases, with 7 bases between them. CDR1 and CDR2 (germline): DFQATT, SNEGSKA (reference sequence). The CDR3 is 10 residues long. The CDR3 protein is CSAREGRAFF. CDR3 bases: TGCAGTGCTAGAGAAGGGAGGGCTTTCTTT.

The J gene is TRBJ1-2, the V gene TRBV6-5; D possibly corresponds to TRBD1 (5 bases). Germline CDR1 is MNHEY and CDR2 is SVGAGI. This CDR3 comprises 15 residues. Trimming pared 6 bases from V and 0 bases from J, leaving 14 bases between. This chain's CDR3 is CASRFGDLTNYGYTF. The CDR3 DNA sequence: TGTGCCAGCAGATTCGGGGACCTTACTAACTATGGCTACACCTTC.

The CDR3 DNA reads TGCAGTGCCAACCCAGAGACCCAGTACTTC. This encodes CSANPETQYF. The chain carries TRBV20-1 and TRBJ2-5, with D unclear. CDR3 size: 10 residues. CDR1 is DFQATT, CDR2 SNEGSKA, per germline (reference sequence). Trimming removed 6 bases from V and 4 bases from J, with 6 bases in between.

This chain links TRBV29-1 with TRBJ2-3; 8 bases agree with TRBD1. V was clipped by 7 bases and J by 8 bases; unmatched bases: 5. The CDR3 runs to 11 residues. From germline, CDR1 is SQVTM and CDR2 ANQGSEA. The CDR3 DNA reads as TGCAGCGGACTACAGGGGGGTACGCAGTATTTT. It yields the protein CSGLQGGTQYF.

V and J are TRBV14 and TRBJ2-1; 9 bases align to TRBD2. The CDR3 length is 16 residues. The junction had 8 bases not matched to a gene; V was cut back by 4 bases and J by 4 bases. Looked up from germline, CDR1 is SGHDN and CDR2 is FVKESK. CDR3 sequence (DNA): TGTGCCAGCAGCCCCGAAGGACTAGCGAGATACAATGAGCAGTTCTTC. Residues: CASSPEGLARYNEQFF.

The V call is TRBV5-4, the J call TRBJ1-6, with D possibly matching TRBD1 (5 bases). The CDR3 sequence is 15 residues long. Germline V CDR1 and CDR2: SGHNT, YYREEE (reference sequence). V lost 4 bases and J lost 9, with 17 bases in between. The CDR3 spells CASSLNAAGGSPLHF. The CDR3 bases are TGTGCCAGCAGCCTGAACGCAGCCGGGGGTTCACCCCTCCACTTT.

This clone was recorded a few times. The J gene is TRBJ1-5, the V gene TRBV6-6, with D perhaps TRBD1 (5 bases). The CDR3 length is 15 residues. Between the trimmed V and J ends, which lost 2 bases and 6 bases, there was a span of 14 bases. The germline CDR1 and CDR2 sequences are MNHNY and SVGAGI (reference sequence). The CDR3 coding sequence is TGTGCCAGCAGTTACGCAGGGAGCACAGGTCAGCCCCAGCATTTT. Protein product: CASSYAGSTGQPQHF.

This chain joins TRBV2 and TRBJ2-5; D not resolved. The CDR3 is 12 amino acids. V was pared by 10 bases and J by 4 bases, with 13 bases between. The V gene's germline CDR1 is SNHLY and CDR2 FYNNEI. CDR3 bases: TGTGCCACAAGTGTTAGGCCAGAGACCCAGTACTTC. Residues: CATSVRPETQYF.

This rearrangement joins TRBV4-1 to TRBJ1-4; D ambiguous. The ends were cut back, 1 base at V and 7 bases at J, with 4 bases in the middle. The length of the CDR3 is 12 residues. The germline CDR1 and CDR2 sequences are MGHRA and YSYEKL. CDR3 DNA sequence: TGCGCCAGCAGCCAAGCCCGTGAAAAACTGTTTTTT. Its protein is CASSQAREKLFF.

The rearrangement links TRBV29-1 to TRBJ2-7, with 8 nucleotides matching TRBD1. Germline CDR1 reads SQVTM; CDR2 reads ANQGSEA. V dropped 6 bases and J dropped 7; count of bases not matched to a gene: 8. The CDR3 totals 12 residues. CDR3 bases: TGCAGCGTGGGCGGACAGGGAGGTGAGCAGTACTTC. Amino acid sequence: CSVGGQGGEQYF.

The chain links TRBV6-1 to TRBJ1-2; 9 bases align to TRBD1. V was clipped by 1 base and J by 10 bases; unmatched bases: 1. Per the germline V gene, CDR1 is MNHNS and CDR2 is SASEGT. CDR3 size: 12 residues. CDR3 DNA: TGTGCCAGCAGTGAAGGGGACAGGGTCTACACCTTC. Amino acids: CASSEGDRVYTF.

This clone was seen a single time. Other DNA sequences of this sample code for an identical CDR3. The rearrangement links TRBV29-1 to TRBJ2-3; D possibly corresponds to TRBD2 (5 bases). This CDR3 comprises 12 residues. CDR1 and CDR2 from the germline V gene are SQVTM and ANQGSEA. The V gene lost 5 bases and the J gene lost 1 base, with 7 bases spanning the gap. The CDR3: CSVRRGTDTQYF. DNA for the CDR3: TGCAGCGTTCGGCGGGGCACAGATACGCAGTATTTT.

CDR3 bases: TGTGCCAGCAGCCCCGGGTCCCTCAGACCAATGCAGCAGTTCTTC. Amino acid sequence: CASSPGSLRPMQQFF. The chain combines TRBV14 with TRBJ2-1, with D unclear. The CDR3 runs 15 residues. Germline values: CDR1 SGHDN, CDR2 FVKESK. Trimming shortened V by 4 bases and J by 11 bases, and 21 bases separated the two germline ends. Full variable domain (outside the CDR3, taken from reference TRBV14 and TRBJ2-1): EAGVTQFPSHSVIEKGQTVTLRCDPISGHDNLYWYRRVMGKEIKFLLHFVKESKQDESGMPNNRFLAERTGGTYSTLKVQPAELEDSGVYFCASSPGSLRPMQQFFGPGTRLTVL.